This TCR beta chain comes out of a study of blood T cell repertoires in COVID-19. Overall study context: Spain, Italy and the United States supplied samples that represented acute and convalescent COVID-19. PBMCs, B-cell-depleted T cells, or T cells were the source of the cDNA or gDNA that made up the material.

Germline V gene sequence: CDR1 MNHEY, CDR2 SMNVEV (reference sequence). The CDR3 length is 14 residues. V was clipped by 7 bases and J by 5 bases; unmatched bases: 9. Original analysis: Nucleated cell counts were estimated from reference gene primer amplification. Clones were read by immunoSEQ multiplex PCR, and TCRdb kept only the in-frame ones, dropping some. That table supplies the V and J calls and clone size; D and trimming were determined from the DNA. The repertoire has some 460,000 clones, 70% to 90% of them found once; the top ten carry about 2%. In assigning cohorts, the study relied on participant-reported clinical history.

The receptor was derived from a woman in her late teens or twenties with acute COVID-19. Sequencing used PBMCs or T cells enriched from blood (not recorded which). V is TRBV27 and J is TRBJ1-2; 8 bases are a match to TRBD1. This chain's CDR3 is CASKQTGALYGYTF. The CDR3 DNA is TGTGCCAGCAAACAGACAGGGGCCCTTTATGGCTACACCTTC.